This is a list of T cell receptor beta chains from one sample in a study of post-analysis software for immune sequencing data. TCRdb reprocessed the PCR reads via MiXCR and lists one record per CDR3 protein. Altogether hundreds of thousands of distinct CDR3 sequences are present, about 40% being singletons, with the ten largest covering under 2%. The sample taken for sequencing was blood. These receptor sequences come from a girl aged 10 to 17 with multiple sclerosis. The CDR3 runs from the conserved cysteine through the conserved F or W. D genes are given only for firm matches. Not all rows give a size; the values are once, few, many and, for expanded clones, a class.

abundance	d_gene	j_gene	v_gene	CDR3nt	CDR3aa
.	TRBD1	TRBJ1-6	TRBV7-2	TGTGCCAGCAGCTTAGAGACAGGGACGCATTCACCCCTCCACTTT	CASSLETGTHSPLHF
few	.	TRBJ2-1	TRBV20-1	TGCAGTGCTAGTCAGCCTTACAATGAGCAGTTCTTC	CSASQPYNEQFF
.	TRBD2	TRBJ2-1	TRBV4-1	TGCGCCAGCAGCCAAGTTTCATTCGGGGGGTACAATGAGCAGTTCTTC	CASSQVSFGGYNEQFF
.	.	TRBJ2-7	TRBV10-1	TGCGCCAGCAGTGAGTCAGGGCGGATCGAGCAGTACTTC	CASSESGRIEQYF
.	TRBD2	TRBJ2-4	TRBV6-6	TGCGCCAGCAGAGAGGGACTAGCGCTAGCCAAAAACATTCAGTACTTC	CASREGLALAKNIQYF
few	TRBD2	TRBJ2-5	TRBV3-1	TGTGCCAGCAGCCAAGATTTACTAGCGGGGGACAATGAGCAGTACTTC	CASSQDLLAGDNEQYF
.	.	TRBJ1-2	TRBV7-6	TGTGCCAGCAGCTTATGGGGGGCTGACGGCTACACCTTC	CASSLWGADGYTF
few	.	TRBJ2-1	TRBV5-1	TGCGCCAGCAGCGCTGAGGGTTATTACGAGCAGTTCTTC	CASSAEGYYEQFF
.	.	TRBJ1-6	TRBV5-1	TGCGCCAGCTGCCAAGGGGGGGATTCACCCCCCCACTTT	CASCQGGDSPPHF
few	TRBD1	TRBJ2-7	TRBV25-1	TGTGCCAGCAGTGTCTGGGACAGGGGGAGCCACGAGCAGTACTTC	CASSVWDRGSHEQYF
.	TRBD1	TRBJ2-7	TRBV12-3/TRBV12-4	TGTGCCAGCAGTTTCCGCCCGACAGGGATCCACGAGCAGTACTTC	CASSFRPTGIHEQYF
.	.	TRBJ2-5	TRBV20-1	TGCAGTGCTAGATCGACGGGACGTGCAAGAGAGACCCAGTACTTC	CSARSTGRARETQYF
.	TRBD2	TRBJ2-1	TRBV5-1	TGCGCCAGCAGCTTTGCCGGGACTAGCGGGAGCCATGAGCAGTTCTTC	CASSFAGTSGSHEQFF
.	.	TRBJ1-1	TRBV5-5	TGTGCCAGCAGCTTTGCATACAAATTCAAAATGAACACTGAAGCTTTCTTT	CASSFAYKFKMNTEAFF
.	TRBD1	TRBJ1-2	TRBV29-1	TGCAGCGTTGAACCTGGACAGGGGGCATACTATGGCTACACCTTC	CSVEPGQGAYYGYTF
.	TRBD2	TRBJ2-1	TRBV12-3/TRBV12-4	TGTGCCAGCAGTCTGACAGGGACCGAGACTAGCGGGAGGGACTATCGGTTCTTC	CASSLTGTETSGRDYRFF
.	TRBD1	TRBJ2-7	TRBV5-1	TGCGCCAGCAGCTCGGGACAGGTTGATTCGAGGGAGCAGTACTTC	CASSSGQVDSREQYF
.	TRBD2	TRBJ2-3	TRBV25-1	TGTGCCAGCAAGGGGACTAGCGCAGATACGCAGTATTTT	CASKGTSADTQYF
.	.	TRBJ2-5	TRBV25-1	TGTGCCAGCAGTGGCCAATTCGCGGCAAGGGGGGAAGAGACCCAGTACTTC	CASSGQFAARGEETQYF
few	.	TRBJ2-3	TRBV12-3/TRBV12-4	TGTGCCAGCAGTGCACTAGAGGTCACAGATACGCAGTATTTT	CASSALEVTDTQYF
few	TRBD2	TRBJ2-5	TRBV6-5	TGTGCCAGCAGTGTGCGGGGGACGGAGACCCAGTACTTC	CASSVRGTETQYF
.	.	TRBJ2-3	TRBV6-4	TGTGCCAGCAGTGACTCGACGGGGGGCACTTTGGATACGCAGTATTTT	CASSDSTGGTLDTQYF
few	TRBD2	TRBJ2-3	TRBV5-1	TGCGCCAGCAGCGGCCGACTAGCGGGGGGTGTGGATACGCAGTATTTT	CASSGRLAGGVDTQYF
few	.	TRBJ1-1	TRBV5-1	TGCGCCAGCAGCTGGGGGGCAGGGAACACTGAAGCTTTCTTT	CASSWGAGNTEAFF
.	.	TRBJ2-3	TRBV7-3	TGTGCCAGCAGCTTACACACCACAGATACGCAGTATTTT	CASSLHTTDTQYF
few	TRBD2	TRBJ2-7	TRBV12-3/TRBV12-4	TGTGCCAGCAGCGTAGCGGGAGTTGGCGACGAGCAGTACTTC	CASSVAGVGDEQYF
.	.	TRBJ2-7	TRBV19	TGTGCCAGTAGTATAGATCTAAGCGGTTCCTACGAGCAGTACTTC	CASSIDLSGSYEQYF
few	TRBD2	TRBJ2-7	TRBV7-2	TGTGCCAGCAGCTTAAGGGCGGGAGTGTACGAGCAGTACTTC	CASSLRAGVYEQYF
many	TRBD2	TRBJ2-1	TRBV12-3/TRBV12-4	TGTGCCAGCACTCCGGGGCTAGCGGATACTGAGCAGTTCTTC	CASTPGLADTEQFF
.	.	TRBJ2-1	TRBV5-1	TGCGCCAGCAGCTGGGTATTGGACTTCGACAATGAGCAGTTCTTC	CASSWVLDFDNEQFF
.	.	TRBJ2-3	TRBV12-3/TRBV12-4	TGTGCCAGCAGTTCCTACAAGGAGTTGAGCACAGATACGCAGTATTTT	CASSSYKELSTDTQYF
.	TRBD2	TRBJ2-1	TRBV5-1	TGCGCCAGCAGGAAATCGACTAGCATAGTTTACAATGAGCAGTTCTTC	CASRKSTSIVYNEQFF
few	.	TRBJ2-6	TRBV3-1	TGTGCCAGCAGCCGTGTGAGGACAGCTAGGTCTGGGGCCAACGTCCTGACTTTC	CASSRVRTARSGANVLTF
.	.	TRBJ2-1	TRBV10-3	TGTGCCATCAGTGAGTCACCCGGGGGGCGTCTGTACAATGAGCAGTTCTTC	CAISESPGGRLYNEQFF
.	TRBD2	TRBJ2-1	TRBV6-5	TGTGCCGGCAGTTACCCCACTAGCGGGAGCGATGAGCAGTTCTTC	CAGSYPTSGSDEQFF
few	TRBD1	TRBJ2-5	TRBV29-1	TGCAGCGCCGGGCGGACAGGGCGGGAGACCCAGTACTTC	CSAGRTGRETQYF
.	.	TRBJ1-1	TRBV5-1	TGCGCCAGCAGCTTGGAGCCGGGGGGGCGGACTGAAGCTTTCTTT	CASSLEPGGRTEAFF
few	.	TRBJ2-1	TRBV25-1	TGTGCCAGCACCAACAACCAGAACAATGAGCAGTTCTTC	CASTNNQNNEQFF
.	TRBD1	TRBJ2-7	TRBV10-3	TGTGCCATCAGTGAGTCTAACAGGGGTTGGGACGAGCAGTACTTC	CAISESNRGWDEQYF
few	TRBD1	TRBJ1-5	TRBV12-3/TRBV12-4	TGTGCCAGCAGCCCCTCGGGGCAGGGGGGTCAGCCCCAGCATTTT	CASSPSGQGGQPQHF
few	.	TRBJ2-7	TRBV4-1	TGCGCCAGCAGCCAAGACGATAGAAGTTTCTCCGAGCAGTACTTC	CASSQDDRSFSEQYF
few	.	TRBJ2-1	TRBV5-1	TGCGCCAGCAGCTTGGGCCAGGGGAGTAAGAATGAGCAGTTCTTC	CASSLGQGSKNEQFF
.	.	TRBJ2-1	TRBV10-3	TGTGCCATCAGTGAGTCGCAGGGCCCGGGGAATGAGCAGTTCTTC	CAISESQGPGNEQFF
.	TRBD2	TRBJ2-3	TRBV24-1	TGTGCCACCAGTGATCCGCGGGAGGCTGTCACAGATACGCAGTATTTT	CATSDPREAVTDTQYF
once	.	TRBJ2-7	TRBV11-2	TGTGCCAGCAGCCCGGACAGCTACACCTACGAGCAGTACTTC	CASSPDSYTYEQYF
.	TRBD2	TRBJ2-1	TRBV20-1	TGCAGTGCTAGACCGACTAGCGGGGGGGGTGAGCAGTTCTTC	CSARPTSGGGEQFF